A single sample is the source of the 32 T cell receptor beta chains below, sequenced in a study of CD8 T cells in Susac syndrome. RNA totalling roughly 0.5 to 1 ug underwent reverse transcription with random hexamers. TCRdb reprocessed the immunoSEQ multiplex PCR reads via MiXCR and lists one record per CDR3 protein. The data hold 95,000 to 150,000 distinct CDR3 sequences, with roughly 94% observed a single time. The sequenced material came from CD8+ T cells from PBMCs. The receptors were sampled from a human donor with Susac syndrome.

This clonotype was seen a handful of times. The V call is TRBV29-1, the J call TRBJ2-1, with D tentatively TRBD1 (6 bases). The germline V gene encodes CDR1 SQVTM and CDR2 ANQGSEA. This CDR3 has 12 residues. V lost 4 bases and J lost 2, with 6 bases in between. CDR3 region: CSVGTAYNEQFF. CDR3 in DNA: TGCAGCGTTGGGACAGCCTACAATGAGCAGTTCTTC.

CDR3 sequence (DNA): TGCAGTGCTAGGCCCGGACAGTTTAACTATGGCTACACCTTC. Translation gives CSARPGQFNYGYTF. This sequence joins TRBV20-1 and TRBJ1-2; possible D gene TRBD1, 6 bases. CDR3 length: 14 amino acids. Trimming took off 3 bases at V and 1 base at J, with 12 bases between the two ends. Germline V gives CDR1 DFQATT, CDR2 SNEGSKA (reference sequence).

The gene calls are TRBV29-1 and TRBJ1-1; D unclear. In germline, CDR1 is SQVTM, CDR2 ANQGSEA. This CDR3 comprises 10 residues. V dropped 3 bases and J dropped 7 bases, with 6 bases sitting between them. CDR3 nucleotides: TGCAGCGTTGATAGCTATGAAGCTTTCTTT. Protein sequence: CSVDSYEAFF. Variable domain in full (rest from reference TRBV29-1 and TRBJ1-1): SAVISQKPSRDICQRGTSLTIQCQVDSQVTMMFWYRQQPGQSLTLIATANQGSEATYESGFVIDKFPISRPNLTFSTLTVSNMSPEDSSIYLCSVDSYEAFFGQGTRLTVV.

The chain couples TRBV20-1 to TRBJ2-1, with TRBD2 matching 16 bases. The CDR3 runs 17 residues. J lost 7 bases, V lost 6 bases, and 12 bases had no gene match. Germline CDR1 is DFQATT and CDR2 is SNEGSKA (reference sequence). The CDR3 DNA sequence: TGCAGTGCCACCGGGACTAGCGGGGGGGCGGCTTTAAATGAGCAGTTCTTC. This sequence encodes CSATGTSGGAALNEQFF.

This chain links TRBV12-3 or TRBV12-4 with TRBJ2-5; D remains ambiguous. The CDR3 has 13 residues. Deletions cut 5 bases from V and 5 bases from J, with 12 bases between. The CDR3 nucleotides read TGTGCCAGCAGTCGATCCGTTACGGAGACCCAGTACTTC. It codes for CASSRSVTETQYF.

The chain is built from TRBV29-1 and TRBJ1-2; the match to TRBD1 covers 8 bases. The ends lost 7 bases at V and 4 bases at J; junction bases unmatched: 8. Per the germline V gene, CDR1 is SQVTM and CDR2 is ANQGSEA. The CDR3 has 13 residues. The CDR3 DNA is TGCAGCGCCCTGAGGGACAGGTTCTATGGCTACACCTTC. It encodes CSALRDRFYGYTF. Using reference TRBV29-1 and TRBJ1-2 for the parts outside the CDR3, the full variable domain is SAVISQKPSRDICQRGTSLTIQCQVDSQVTMMFWYRQQPGQSLTLIATANQGSEATYESGFVIDKFPISRPNLTFSTLTVSNMSPEDSSIYLCSALRDRFYGYTFGSGTRLTVV.

The CDR3 nucleotides are TGTGCCAGCAGCCCGACAGGCTTCACCTACGAGCAGTACTTC. Translated: CASSPTGFTYEQYF. The rearrangement joins TRBV3-1 to TRBJ2-7; D is perhaps TRBD1 (6 bases). V lost 4 bases and J lost 2, with 12 bases in between. In germline, CDR1 is LGHDT, CDR2 YNNKEL (reference sequence). The CDR3 covers 14 residues.

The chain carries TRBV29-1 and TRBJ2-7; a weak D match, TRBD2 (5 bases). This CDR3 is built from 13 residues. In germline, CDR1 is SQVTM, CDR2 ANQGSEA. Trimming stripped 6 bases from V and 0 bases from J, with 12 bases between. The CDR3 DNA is TGCAGCGTCACGGGGTCTAGCTCCTACGAGCAGTACTTC. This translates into CSVTGSSSYEQYF.

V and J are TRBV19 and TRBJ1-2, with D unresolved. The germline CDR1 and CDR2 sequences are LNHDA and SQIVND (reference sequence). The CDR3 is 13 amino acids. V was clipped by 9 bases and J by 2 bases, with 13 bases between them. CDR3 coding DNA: TGTGCCAGCTCGCAAAGCGGGAACTATGGCTACACCTTC. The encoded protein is CASSQSGNYGYTF.

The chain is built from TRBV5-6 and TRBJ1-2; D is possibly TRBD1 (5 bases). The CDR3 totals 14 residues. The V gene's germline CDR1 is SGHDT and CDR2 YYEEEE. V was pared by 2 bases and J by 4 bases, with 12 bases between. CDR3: CASSFMSGGYGYTF. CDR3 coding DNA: TGTGCCAGCAGCTTTATGTCCGGGGGCTATGGCTACACCTTC.

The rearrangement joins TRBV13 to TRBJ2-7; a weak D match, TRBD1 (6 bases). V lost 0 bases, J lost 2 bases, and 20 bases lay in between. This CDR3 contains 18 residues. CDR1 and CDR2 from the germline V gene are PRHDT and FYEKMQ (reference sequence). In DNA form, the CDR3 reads TGTGCCAGCAGCTTAGGCTCGGATCCCCGTGGGGGCACCTACGAGCAGTACTTC. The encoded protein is CASSLGSDPRGGTYEQYF.

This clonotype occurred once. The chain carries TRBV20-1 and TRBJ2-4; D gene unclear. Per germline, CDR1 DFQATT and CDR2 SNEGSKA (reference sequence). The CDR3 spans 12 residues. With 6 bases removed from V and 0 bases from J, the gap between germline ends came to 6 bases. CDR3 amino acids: CSARTAKNIQYF. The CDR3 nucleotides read TGCAGTGCCAGAACAGCCAAAAACATTCAGTACTTC.

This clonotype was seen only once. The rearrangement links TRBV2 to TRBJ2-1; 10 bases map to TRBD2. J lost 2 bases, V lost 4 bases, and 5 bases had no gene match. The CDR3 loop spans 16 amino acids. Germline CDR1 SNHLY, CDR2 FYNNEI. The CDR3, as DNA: TGTGCCAGCAGTGTCCAACTAGCGGGGACCTACAATGAGCAGTTCTTC. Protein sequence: CASSVQLAGTYNEQFF.

The DNA for the CDR3 is TGTGCCAGCAGTTTGGCCAGGGGGCTCAATACCTTC. Its translation: CASSLARGLNTF. The chain uses TRBV12-3 or TRBV12-4 and TRBJ1-2; TRBD1 aligns across 8 bases. The CDR3 extends over 12 amino acids. Trimming cost V 3 bases and J 14 bases; bases outside gene matches: 8.

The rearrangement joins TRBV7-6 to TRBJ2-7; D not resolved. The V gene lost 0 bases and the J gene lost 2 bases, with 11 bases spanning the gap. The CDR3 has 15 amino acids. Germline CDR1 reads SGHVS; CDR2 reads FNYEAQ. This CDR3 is CASSLAPSRTYEQYF. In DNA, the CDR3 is TGTGCCAGCAGCTTAGCGCCATCCAGGACCTACGAGCAGTACTTC.

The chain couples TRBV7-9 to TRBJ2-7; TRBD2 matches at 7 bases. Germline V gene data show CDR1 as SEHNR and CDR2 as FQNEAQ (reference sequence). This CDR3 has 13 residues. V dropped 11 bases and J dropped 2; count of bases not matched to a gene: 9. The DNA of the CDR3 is TGTGCCGGGGGGGGTAAATTGACCTACGAGCAGTACTTC. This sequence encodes CAGGGKLTYEQYF.

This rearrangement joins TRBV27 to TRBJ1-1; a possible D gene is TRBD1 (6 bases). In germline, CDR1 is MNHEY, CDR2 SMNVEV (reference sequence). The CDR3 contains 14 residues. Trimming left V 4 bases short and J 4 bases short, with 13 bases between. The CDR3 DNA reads TGTGCCAGCAGTTATTCCCAGGGGATCACTGAAGCTTTCTTT. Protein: CASSYSQGITEAFF.

CDR3 coding DNA: TGTGCCAGCAGCTCGTCACTAGCGGGGGGGCCGAATGAGCAGTTCTTC. As protein: CASSSSLAGGPNEQFF. The chain carries TRBV11-2 and TRBJ2-1; 13 bases map to TRBD2. Germline V gene data show CDR1 as SGHAT and CDR2 as FQNNGV. V was clipped by 4 bases and J by 7 bases; unmatched bases: 7. The CDR3 spans 16 residues. Based on the CDR3 plus reference TRBV11-2 and TRBJ2-1, the full variable domain is EAGVAQSPRYKIIEKRQSVAFWCNPISGHATLYWYQQILGQGPKLLIQFQNNGVVDDSQLPKDRFSAERLKGVDSTLKIQPAKLEDSAVYLCASSSSLAGGPNEQFFGPGTRLTVL.

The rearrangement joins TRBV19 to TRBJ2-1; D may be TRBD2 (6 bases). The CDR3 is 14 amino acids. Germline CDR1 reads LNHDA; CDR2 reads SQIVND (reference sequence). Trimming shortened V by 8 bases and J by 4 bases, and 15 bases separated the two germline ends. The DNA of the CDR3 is TGTGCCAGTGAAGGCGGGACCCCGTACAATGAGCAGTTCTTC. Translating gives CASEGGTPYNEQFF.

CDR3 sequence: CASSLEGTIATQYF. The DNA of the CDR3 is TGTGCCAGCAGCTTAGAGGGGACCATCGCGACCCAGTACTTC. This rearrangement joins TRBV7-8 to TRBJ2-5; D could derive from TRBD1 or TRBD2 (5 bases each). Trimming took 1 base from V and 7 from J, leaving 13 bases between them. CDR1 is SGHVS and CDR2 is FQNEAQ in the germline V gene. The CDR3 is made up of 14 amino acids.

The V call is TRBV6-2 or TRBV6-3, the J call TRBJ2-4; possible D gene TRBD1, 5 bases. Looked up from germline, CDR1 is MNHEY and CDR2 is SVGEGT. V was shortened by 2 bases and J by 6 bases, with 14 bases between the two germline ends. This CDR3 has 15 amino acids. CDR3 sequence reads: CASSYGPGMRNIQYF. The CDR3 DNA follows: TGTGCCAGCAGTTACGGGCCAGGGATGCGAAACATTCAGTACTTC.

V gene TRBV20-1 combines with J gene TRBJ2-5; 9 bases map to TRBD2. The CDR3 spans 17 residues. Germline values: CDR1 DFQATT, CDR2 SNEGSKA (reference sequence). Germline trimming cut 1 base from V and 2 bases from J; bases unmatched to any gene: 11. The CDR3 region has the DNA TGCAGTGCTAGAGCCCCAGCGGGGGGAATTACACAAGAGACCCAGTACTTC. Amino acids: CSARAPAGGITQETQYF.

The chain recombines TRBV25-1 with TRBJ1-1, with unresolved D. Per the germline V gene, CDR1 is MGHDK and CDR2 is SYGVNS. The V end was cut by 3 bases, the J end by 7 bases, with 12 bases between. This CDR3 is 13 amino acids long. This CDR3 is CASSDSRAIEAFF. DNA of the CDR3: TGTGCCAGCAGTGATAGTCGGGCAATTGAAGCTTTCTTT.

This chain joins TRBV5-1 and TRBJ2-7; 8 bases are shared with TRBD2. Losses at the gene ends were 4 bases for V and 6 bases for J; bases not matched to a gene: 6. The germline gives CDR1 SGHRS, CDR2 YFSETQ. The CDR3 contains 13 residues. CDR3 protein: CASSPGLGVEQYF. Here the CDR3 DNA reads TGCGCCAGCAGCCCGGGACTAGGAGTCGAGCAGTACTTC.

Here the CDR3 DNA reads TGTGCCAGCAGCTGGACAGGGGATAGGGCAGATACGCAGTATTTT. This encodes CASSWTGDRADTQYF. The V gene is TRBV6-4, the J gene TRBJ2-3; 9 bases are shared with TRBD1. The CDR3 covers 15 residues. CDR1 MRHNA and CDR2 SNTAGT come from the germline V gene. J was trimmed by 4 bases and V by 6 bases; bases with no gene match: 8.

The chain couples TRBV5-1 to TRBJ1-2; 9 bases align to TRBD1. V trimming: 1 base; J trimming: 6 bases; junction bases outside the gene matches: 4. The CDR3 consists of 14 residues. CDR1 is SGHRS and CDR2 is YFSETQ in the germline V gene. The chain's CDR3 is CASSLTGGADGYTF. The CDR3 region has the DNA TGCGCCAGCAGCTTGACAGGGGGCGCGGATGGCTACACCTTC.

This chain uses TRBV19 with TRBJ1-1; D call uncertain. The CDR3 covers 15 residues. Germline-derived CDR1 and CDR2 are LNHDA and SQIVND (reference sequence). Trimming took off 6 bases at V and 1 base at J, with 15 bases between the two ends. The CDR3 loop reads CASRWTEDGNTEAFF. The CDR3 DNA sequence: TGTGCCAGTAGATGGACCGAGGATGGGAACACTGAAGCTTTCTTT.

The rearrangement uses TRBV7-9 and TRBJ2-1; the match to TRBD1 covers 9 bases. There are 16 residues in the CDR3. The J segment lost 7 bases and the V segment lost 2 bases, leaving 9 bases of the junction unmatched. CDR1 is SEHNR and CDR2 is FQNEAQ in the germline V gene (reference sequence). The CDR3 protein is CASSLPQQGAENEQFF. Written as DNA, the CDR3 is TGTGCCAGCAGCTTACCCCAACAGGGGGCGGAAAATGAGCAGTTCTTC. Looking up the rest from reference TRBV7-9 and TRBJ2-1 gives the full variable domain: DTGVSQNPRHKITKRGQNVTFRCDPISEHNRLYWYRQTLGQGPEFLTYFQNEAQLEKSRLLSDRFSAERPKGSFSTLEIQRTEQGDSAMYLCASSLPQQGAENEQFFGPGTRLTVL.

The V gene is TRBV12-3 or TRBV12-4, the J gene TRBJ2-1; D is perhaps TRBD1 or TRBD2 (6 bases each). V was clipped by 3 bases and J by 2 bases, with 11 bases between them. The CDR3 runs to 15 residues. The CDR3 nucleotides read TGTGCCAGCAGTTTCTCGGGGGCCCCCTACAATGAGCAGTTCTTC. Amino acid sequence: CASSFSGAPYNEQFF.

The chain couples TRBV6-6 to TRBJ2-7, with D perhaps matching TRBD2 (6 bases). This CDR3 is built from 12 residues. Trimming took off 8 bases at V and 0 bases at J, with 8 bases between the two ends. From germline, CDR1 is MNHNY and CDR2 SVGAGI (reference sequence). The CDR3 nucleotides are TGTGCCAGCGCGGGGCACTCCTACGAGCAGTACTTC. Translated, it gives CASAGHSYEQYF.

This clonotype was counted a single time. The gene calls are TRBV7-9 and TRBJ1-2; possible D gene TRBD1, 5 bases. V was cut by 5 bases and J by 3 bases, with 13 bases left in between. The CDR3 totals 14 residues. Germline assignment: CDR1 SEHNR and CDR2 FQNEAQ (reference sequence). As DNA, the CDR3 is TGTGCCAGCAGCCAATCCGGGACTGACTATGGCTACACCTTC. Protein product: CASSQSGTDYGYTF.

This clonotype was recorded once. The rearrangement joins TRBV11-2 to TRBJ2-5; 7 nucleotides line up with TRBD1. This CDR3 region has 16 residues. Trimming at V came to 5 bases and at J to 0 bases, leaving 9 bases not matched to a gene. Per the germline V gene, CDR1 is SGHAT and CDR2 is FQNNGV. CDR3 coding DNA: TGTGCCAGCAGCCTAGGGACAGACCCGTACCAAGAGACCCAGTACTTC. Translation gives CASSLGTDPYQETQYF.